This TCR beta chain was captured by sequencing in a study of cytomegalovirus exposure and HLA in healthy donors. General study results and limits: Researchers catalogued 164 TCR beta chains as cytomegalovirus-associated.

A note on this clone: The antigen is unknown.

Clones were sequenced by immunoSEQ multiplex PCR, and TCRdb holds only the in-frame ones, with some missing. The sample comprises 100,000 to 150,000 clones, about 87% of which are singletons, and around 1.9% rests with the top ten. The TCR comes from a woman under 30 in good health and CMV-seronegative. Sequencing was performed on PBMCs.

In DNA, the CDR3 is TGCGCCAGCAGCCGCGGAGGCTCCTACAATGAGCAGTTCTTC. This sequence encodes CASSRGGSYNEQFF. This chain uses TRBV5-1 with TRBJ2-1, with a possible D match to TRBD2 (5 bases). Trimming removed 4 bases at V and 0 bases at J, with 8 bases between. The CDR3 is 14 amino acids. Germline V gene data show CDR1 as SGHRS and CDR2 as YFSETQ. The full variable domain, completed using reference TRBV5-1 and TRBJ2-1, is KAGVTQTPRYLIKTRGQQVTLSCSPISGHRSVSWYQQTPGQGLQFLFEYFSETQRNKGNFPGRFSGRQFSNSRSEMNVSTLELGDSALYLCASSRGGSYNEQFFGPGTRLTVL.